A single sample gave rise to the 7 T cell receptor beta chains below, sequenced in a study of cytomegalovirus exposure and HLA in healthy donors. The PCR ran on 60 Vbeta and 13 Jbeta primers. Data came from immunoSEQ multiplex PCR; TCRdb stores just in-frame clones and leaves some out. The repertoire includes about 160,000 clones, around 63% of them detected once, and around 4% sits in the top ten. Sequenced input: PBMCs. These receptors all come from a woman between 18 and 30 years old in good health and CMV-seropositive.

V usage is TRBV7-9 and J usage is TRBJ2-1, with TRBD2 matching 10 bases. Trimming cost V 7 bases and J 4 bases; bases outside gene matches: 4. The CDR3 runs 14 residues. Germline V gene lookup returns CDR1 SEHNR and CDR2 FQNEAQ (reference sequence). The chain's CDR3 is CASISSGGYNEQFF. In DNA, the CDR3 is TGTGCCAGCATATCTAGCGGGGGTTACAATGAGCAGTTCTTC.

The chain has TRBV30 and TRBJ1-1; TRBD1 matches at 7 bases. The trim removed 4 bases at V and 10 bases at J, leaving 9 bases unmatched. Germline lookup yields CDR1 GTSNPN and CDR2 SVGIG (reference sequence). The CDR3 runs to 12 residues. Written as DNA, the CDR3 is TGTGCCTGGACCCCACAGGGGTGGGCAGCTTTCTTT. Translated, it gives CAWTPQGWAAFF.

This clone was counted between two and nine times. This chain uses TRBV30 with TRBJ2-7, with a possible D match to TRBD1 (5 bases). The V gene's germline CDR1 is GTSNPN and CDR2 SVGIG (reference sequence). The CDR3 runs to 12 residues. V was cut by 3 bases and J by 6 bases, with 12 bases left in between. CDR3 bases: TGTGCCTGGAGGGATGACAGTCCCGAGCAGTACTTC. Residues: CAWRDDSPEQYF.

V gene TRBV5-5 combines with J gene TRBJ1-1, with a weak D call TRBD1 (6 bases). The V end was cut by 4 bases, the J end by 7 bases, with 14 bases between. The CDR3 covers 13 residues. Per germline, CDR1 SGHKS and CDR2 YYEKEE (reference sequence). CDR3 DNA sequence: TGTGCCAGCAGCAAACAGGGTCCGGTTGAAGCTTTCTTT. This sequence encodes CASSKQGPVEAFF.

This chain connects TRBV2 to TRBJ1-1; TRBD1 agrees at 8 bases. Germline trimming cut 8 bases from V and 1 base from J; bases unmatched to any gene: 15. The CDR3 contains 17 residues. CDR1 is SNHLY, CDR2 FYNNEI, per germline. CDR3 sequence (DNA): TGTGCCAGCCGCGGGAGCGGGCAGGGGGCGAGGAACACTGAAGCTTTCTTT. It yields the protein CASRGSGQGARNTEAFF.

This clone has only one observation. This chain links TRBV29-1 with TRBJ1-1; D gene ambiguous. The germline V gene has CDR1 SQVTM and CDR2 ANQGSEA. With 6 bases removed from V and 6 bases from J, the gap between germline ends came to 14 bases. This CDR3 has 12 amino acids. CDR3 sequence reads: CSVPGEIAEAFF. CDR3 in DNA: TGCAGCGTCCCGGGAGAGATAGCTGAAGCTTTCTTT.

The rearrangement links TRBV5-6 to TRBJ1-6; D uncertain. CDR1 and CDR2 (germline): SGHDT, YYEEEE. CDR3 length: 15 residues. Trimming stripped 6 bases from V and 7 bases from J, with 17 bases between. The CDR3 reads CASNLGSSFNSPLHF. The CDR3 coding sequence is TGTGCCAGCAACCTCGGGAGTTCTTTCAATTCACCCCTCCACTTT.